The 27 T cell receptor beta chains given below trace back to one sample, sequenced in a study of cytomegalovirus exposure and HLA in healthy donors. The PCR made use of 60 Vbeta and 13 Jbeta primers. Sequencing used immunoSEQ multiplex PCR; TCRdb keeps in-frame clones, though not all of them. The sample carries about 160,000 clones, approximately 84% recorded once. The specimen sequenced was PBMCs. The receptors stem from a middle-aged woman in good health and CMV-seropositive.

The chain employs TRBV28 and TRBJ2-1; D is perhaps TRBD2 (5 bases). The CDR3 sequence is 15 residues long. V was pared by 4 bases and J by 9 bases, with 19 bases between. CDR1 and CDR2 (germline): MDHEN, SYDVKM. The CDR3 loop reads CASSSMNQPAGEQFF. The CDR3 DNA follows: TGTGCCAGCAGTTCTATGAATCAACCCGCGGGTGAGCAGTTCTTC.

The chain has TRBV5-1 and TRBJ2-2; 7 positions match TRBD1. The CDR3 totals 16 residues. Germline values: CDR1 SGHRS, CDR2 YFSETQ. With V trimmed by 0 bases and J by 5 bases, 7 bases remained unmatched. The CDR3 bases are TGCGCCAGCAGCTTGGCTGACAGGGCAGGAACCGGGGAGCTGTTTTTT. This encodes CASSLADRAGTGELFF. Combining the CDR3 with reference TRBV5-1 and TRBJ2-2 gives the whole variable domain KAGVTQTPRYLIKTRGQQVTLSCSPISGHRSVSWYQQTPGQGLQFLFEYFSETQRNKGNFPGRFSGRQFSNSRSEMNVSTLELGDSALYLCASSLADRAGTGELFFGEGSRLTVL.

V and J are TRBV10-3 and TRBJ2-1, with 8 bases fitting TRBD1. Germline V lookup: CDR1 ENHRY, CDR2 SYGVKD. There are 15 residues in the CDR3. V gave up 4 bases and J gave up 6 bases; unmatched junction bases: 8. The CDR3 region is CAISGDRGRGNEQFF. The CDR3 coding sequence is TGTGCCATCAGTGGAGACAGGGGAAGGGGCAATGAGCAGTTCTTC.

V and J are TRBV7-2 and TRBJ2-5, with 12 bases that match TRBD1. Looked up from germline, CDR1 is SGHTA and CDR2 is FQGNSA. The CDR3 has 17 amino acids. V lost 5 bases and J lost 5; bases outside the gene matches: 12. CDR3 nucleotides: TGTGCCAGCAGCCCGGGGACAGGGGGCTTGTCTTGGGAGACCCAGTACTTC. This encodes CASSPGTGGLSWETQYF.

This clone was recorded a few times. This chain uses TRBV6-5 with TRBJ2-5, with 8 bases that match TRBD1. This CDR3 has 15 residues. Trimming took 4 bases from V and 2 from J; bases not matched to a gene: 6. In germline, CDR1 is MNHEY, CDR2 SVGAGI. CDR3 coding DNA: TGTGCCAGCAGTTCCCCGAGGGACAGGCAAGAGACCCAGTACTTC. Translating gives CASSSPRDRQETQYF.

The V call is TRBV25-1, the J call TRBJ2-7; no clear D gene. The CDR3 consists of 11 residues. Trimming pared 3 bases from V and 4 bases from J, leaving 4 bases between. Germline V gene data show CDR1 as MGHDK and CDR2 as SYGVNS. CDR3 sequence reads: CASSDRYEQYF. The CDR3 DNA is TGTGCCAGCAGTGACAGGTACGAGCAGTACTTC.

As regards this clone: One end of the junction is discordant with germline, which a read error may explain. The gene calls are TRBV19 and TRBJ2-6; weak D call: TRBD1 (5 bases). The CDR3 consists of 16 residues. Germline V gene sequence: CDR1 LNHDA, CDR2 SQIVND (reference sequence). The CDR3 DNA follows: TGTGCCAGTAGTATGTGGGCTAACTCTGGGGCCAACGGCCTGACTTTC. It specifies CASSMWANSGANGLTF.

The J gene is TRBJ1-2, the V gene TRBV28; D is possibly TRBD1 (5 bases). The CDR3 totals 14 residues. V lost 5 bases and J lost 4, with 14 bases in between. CDR1 is MDHEN and CDR2 is SYDVKM in the germline V gene. As DNA, the CDR3 is TGTGCCAGCAGTCGACCGACAGTCCCCTATGGCTACACCTTC. It codes for CASSRPTVPYGYTF.

The chain joins TRBV5-4 to TRBJ1-6, with TRBD1 matching over 7 bases. Germline CDR1 SGHNT, CDR2 YYREEE (reference sequence). The CDR3 spans 14 residues. V lost 4 bases to trimming and J lost 7 bases; unmatched junction nucleotides: 5. The CDR3 nucleotides are TGTGCCAGCAGCCCGGGGACAGCGAATTCACCCCTCCACTTT. Its translation: CASSPGTANSPLHF. The variable domain in full, completed from reference TRBV5-4 and TRBJ1-6, reads ETGVTQSPTHLIKTRGQQVTLRCSSQSGHNTVSWYQQALGQGPQFIFQYYREEENGRGNFPPRFSGLQFPNYSSELNVNALELDDSALYLCASSPGTANSPLHFGNGTRLTVT.

J is TRBJ2-1 and V is TRBV18; 7 bases align to TRBD1. The germline V gene has CDR1 KGHSH and CDR2 LQKENI. The CDR3 covers 15 residues. Germline trimming cut 3 bases from V and 12 bases from J; bases unmatched to any gene: 14. The CDR3 DNA sequence: TGTGCCAGCTCACCGGGGACAGCTCCCAGTGGTGGGCAGTTCTTC. This codes for CASSPGTAPSGGQFF.

In nucleotides, the CDR3 is TGTGCCAGCACTCGGACTTTAATGGACGTGACCCAGTACTTC. Protein product: CASTRTLMDVTQYF. The V and J genes are TRBV2 and TRBJ2-5; tentative D call: TRBD2 (5 bases). This CDR3 spans 14 amino acids. V gave up 7 bases and J gave up 7 bases, with 19 bases separating them. Germline assignment: CDR1 SNHLY and CDR2 FYNNEI.

In its sample, this clone was seen a few times. The chain links TRBV6-6 to TRBJ2-7; the D is unclear. CDR3 size: 12 residues. Germline V CDR1 and CDR2: MNHNY, SVGAGI (reference sequence). The CDR3 DNA reads TGTTCCAACAAGAACGCGGCATACGAGCAGTACTTC. Translation gives CSNKNAAYEQYF.

The chain couples TRBV19 to TRBJ2-1; possible D gene TRBD2, 6 bases. CDR1 is LNHDA and CDR2 is SQIVND in the germline V gene (reference sequence). The CDR3 consists of 11 residues. V lost 4 bases and J 15 bases, leaving 13 bases between the germline ends. The CDR3 DNA reads TGTGCCAGTAGTAGAGGACTATTTCCGTTCTTC. It specifies CASSRGLFPFF.

The chain employs TRBV19 and TRBJ1-2, with D perhaps matching TRBD1 (5 bases). Germline V gives CDR1 LNHDA, CDR2 SQIVND (reference sequence). CDR3 length: 14 amino acids. Trimming removed 2 bases from V and 0 bases from J, with 7 bases in between. CDR3 sequence (DNA): TGTGCCAGTAGTATACAACAGGCTAACTATGGCTACACCTTC. Amino acids: CASSIQQANYGYTF.

This chain joins TRBV5-6 and TRBJ2-7, with TRBD2 matching 10 bases. This CDR3 has 13 amino acids. The V segment lost 2 bases and the J segment 5 bases; nucleotides outside the gene matches: 1. The V gene's germline CDR1 is SGHDT and CDR2 YYEEEE. Here the CDR3 reads CASSFTSGDEQYF. CDR3 sequence (DNA): TGTGCCAGCAGCTTCACTAGCGGGGACGAGCAGTACTTC.

The DNA of the CDR3 is TGTGCCAGCAGTTACTCGGGGGGGAACACAGATACGCAGTATTTT. Protein product: CASSYSGGNTDTQYF. The V and J genes are TRBV6-5 and TRBJ2-3; 7 bases match TRBD2. From germline, CDR1 is MNHEY and CDR2 SVGAGI. The CDR3 totals 15 residues. After removal of 0 bases from V and 2 bases from J, the junction contained 2 bases not matched to a gene.

This clone appeared a few times. The chain recombines TRBV5-1 with TRBJ2-3; maybe TRBD1 (5 bases). In germline, CDR1 is SGHRS, CDR2 YFSETQ. The CDR3 contains 14 residues. The V and J ends lost 4 bases and 1 base respectively, with 10 bases between them. In DNA form, the CDR3 reads TGCGCCAGCAGCGGGGCGAGCCGCACAGATACGCAGTATTTT. Amino acid sequence: CASSGASRTDTQYF.

This clone was recorded once. The rearrangement joins TRBV28 to TRBJ1-2; 8 bases match TRBD1. Trimming took 3 bases from V and 3 from J; bases not matched to a gene: 6. This CDR3 contains 15 residues. In germline, CDR1 is MDHEN, CDR2 SYDVKM. The CDR3 here is CASSFGQGSDYGYTF. Here the CDR3 DNA reads TGTGCCAGCAGTTTTGGACAGGGCAGCGACTATGGCTACACCTTC.

This clone occurred once. CDR3 amino acids: CAGNPGQSNQPQHF. The CDR3 region has the DNA TGTGCCGGAAACCCGGGACAGTCTAATCAGCCCCAGCATTTT. The V call is TRBV28, the J call TRBJ1-5; 7 bases match TRBD1. Germline V gives CDR1 MDHEN, CDR2 SYDVKM. This CDR3 has 14 amino acids. The trim removed 11 bases at V and 4 bases at J, leaving 11 bases unmatched.

This clone has just a few counts. This sequence joins TRBV5-1 and TRBJ2-6, with D uncertain. Germline CDR1 and CDR2: SGHRS and YFSETQ. This CDR3 is built from 13 residues. V lost 6 bases, J lost 4 bases, and 8 bases lay in between. In DNA form, the CDR3 reads TGCGCCAGCAAATTGGCCGGGGCCAACGTCCTGACTTTC. Translation: CASKLAGANVLTF.

The V gene is TRBV7-2, the J gene TRBJ2-7; TRBD2 aligns across 9 bases. With V trimmed by 1 base and J by 3 bases, 10 bases remained unmatched. This CDR3 is 17 amino acids long. CDR1 and CDR2 from the germline V gene are SGHTA and FQGNSA. The DNA for the CDR3 is TGTGCCAGCAGCTTAGGAGCTAGCGGGACATCCTTCTACGAGCAGTACTTC. Amino acid sequence: CASSLGASGTSFYEQYF.

The chain employs TRBV19 and TRBJ2-5; 8 nucleotides match TRBD1. Per the germline V gene, CDR1 is LNHDA and CDR2 is SQIVND (reference sequence). V gave up 4 bases and J gave up 4 bases; unmatched junction bases: 2. This CDR3 has 13 amino acids. The CDR3: CASSRTGSETQYF. CDR3 sequence (DNA): TGTGCCAGTAGTAGGACAGGGTCAGAGACCCAGTACTTC. Based on the CDR3 plus reference TRBV19 and TRBJ2-5, the full variable domain is DGGITQSPKYLFRKEGQNVTLSCEQNLNHDAMYWYRQDPGQGLRLIYYSQIVNDFQKGDIAEGYSVSREKKESFPLTVTSAQKNPTAFYLCASSRTGSETQYFGPGTRLLVL.

CDR3 protein: CASSIFSEAFF. DNA of the CDR3: TGTGCCAGTAGTATCTTTTCTGAAGCTTTCTTT. V is TRBV19 and J is TRBJ1-1; D gene ambiguous. Deletions cut 3 bases from V and 6 bases from J, with 5 bases between. The CDR3 has 11 amino acids. Germline CDR1 LNHDA, CDR2 SQIVND (reference sequence).

The genes are TRBV7-2 and TRBJ1-2, with D possibly being TRBD1 (6 bases). The CDR3 is 15 residues long. The germline CDR1 and CDR2 sequences are SGHTA and FQGNSA. Trimming removed 2 bases at V and 6 bases at J, with 16 bases between. CDR3 loop: CASSLKTGPGHGYTF. CDR3 in DNA: TGTGCCAGCAGCTTAAAGACAGGCCCTGGTCATGGCTACACCTTC.

This clone was picked up a small number of times. The chain carries TRBV29-1 and TRBJ2-1; TRBD2 agrees at 13 bases. CDR1 is SQVTM, CDR2 ANQGSEA, per germline. This CDR3 is 20 amino acids long. V was pared by 4 bases and J by 0 bases, with 15 bases of the junction left unmatched. The CDR3 bases are TGCAGCGTTGCAGATGTGGCGGGACTAGCGGGGAAGACCTCCTACAATGAGCAGTTCTTC. Protein: CSVADVAGLAGKTSYNEQFF.

This chain joins TRBV11-2 and TRBJ2-1, with unresolved D. V was shortened by 5 bases and J by 0 bases, with 8 bases between the two germline ends. This CDR3 contains 14 residues. In germline, CDR1 is SGHAT, CDR2 FQNNGV. The CDR3 loop reads CASSPVGSYNEQFF. CDR3 in DNA: TGTGCCAGCAGCCCAGTTGGCTCCTACAATGAGCAGTTCTTC.

The rearrangement links TRBV25-1 to TRBJ1-6; D gene ambiguous. Looked up from germline, CDR1 is MGHDK and CDR2 is SYGVNS. V dropped 6 bases and J dropped 8 bases, with 20 bases sitting between them. The CDR3 length is 16 residues. In DNA form, the CDR3 reads TGTGCCAGCAGCTTGGGCGGGGTGCTTGAGCATTCACCCCTCCACTTT. Translating gives CASSLGGVLEHSPLHF.